These 28 T cell receptor beta chains originate from one sample sequenced in a study of T-cell reconstitution after alpha-beta-depleted transplantation in children. The TCRbeta library was prepared with unique molecular identifiers. TCRdb re-analysed the PCR reads in MiXCR, keeping a single row per CDR3 protein. The data contain approximately 500,000 distinct CDR3 sequences, over 25% of them singletons. This material consisted of PBMCs, taken before TCRalphabeta/CD19-depleted stem cell transplant. The receptors were gathered from a boy in the first two years of life with Wiskott-Aldrich syndrome, due to receive a stem cell transplant.

The CDR3 region has the DNA TGCGCCAGCAGCTTGGAAGTTAGCGGGAGTAAAAATGAGCAGTTCTTC. Translating gives CASSLEVSGSKNEQFF. The chain uses TRBV5-1 and TRBJ2-1; 9 nucleotides align to TRBD2. The V and J ends lost 0 bases and 7 bases, in that order; junction bases with no gene match: 8. Germline V lookup: CDR1 SGHRS, CDR2 YFSETQ. The CDR3 is made up of 16 amino acids. Together with reference TRBV5-1 and TRBJ2-1, the CDR3 gives the full variable domain: KAGVTQTPRYLIKTRGQQVTLSCSPISGHRSVSWYQQTPGQGLQFLFEYFSETQRNKGNFPGRFSGRQFSNSRSEMNVSTLELGDSALYLCASSLEVSGSKNEQFFGPGTRLTVL.

V gene TRBV20-1 combines with J gene TRBJ2-7, with TRBD1 matching over 9 bases. V lost 3 bases and J lost 3; bases outside the gene matches: 3. Germline CDR1 DFQATT, CDR2 SNEGSKA (reference sequence). The CDR3 runs 13 residues. The CDR3 region has the DNA TGCAGTGCTAGTACAGGGGGCTACTACGAGCAGTACTTC. Translating gives CSASTGGYYEQYF.

The genes are TRBV5-6 and TRBJ2-1; a weak D match, TRBD2 (5 bases). Trimming left V 0 bases short and J 11 bases short, with 9 bases between. Germline assignment: CDR1 SGHDT and CDR2 YYEEEE. The CDR3 loop spans 12 amino acids. CDR3 sequence (DNA): TGTGCCAGCAGCTTGGTACCGGGGAAGCAGTTCTTC. Residues: CASSLVPGKQFF.

This clonotype turned up a few times. The rearrangement links TRBV5-1 to TRBJ2-2; 8 bases are shared with TRBD1. CDR1 SGHRS and CDR2 YFSETQ come from the germline V gene. There are 16 residues in the CDR3. V shed 4 bases and J 0 bases; nucleotides not matched to a gene: 5. CDR3 loop: CASSGTGTTNTGELFF. CDR3 nucleotides: TGCGCCAGCAGCGGGACAGGCACCACGAACACCGGGGAGCTGTTTTTT.

V gene TRBV5-1 combines with J gene TRBJ2-1; 12 bases match TRBD2. CDR1 SGHRS and CDR2 YFSETQ come from the germline V gene. The length of the CDR3 is 20 residues. Trimming cost V 1 base and J 7 bases; bases outside gene matches: 18. The CDR3: CASSLYRTSGATLTGNEQFF. The CDR3 bases are TGCGCCAGCAGCTTGTATCGGACTAGCGGGGCCACATTGACGGGGAATGAGCAGTTCTTC.

This clonotype appeared a few times. J is TRBJ1-4 and V is TRBV5-4; D possibly corresponds to TRBD1 (5 bases). V was shortened by 3 bases and J by 4 bases, with 10 bases between the two germline ends. CDR3 length: 14 amino acids. Germline CDR1 SGHNT, CDR2 YYREEE (reference sequence). CDR3 coding DNA: TGTGCCAGCAGCTCGACAGCGGGTAATGAAAAACTGTTTTTT. Its protein is CASSSTAGNEKLFF.

This chain links TRBV24-1 with TRBJ2-5; 7 bases match TRBD2. Germline values: CDR1 KGHDR, CDR2 SFDVKD. V lost 3 bases and J lost 5; bases outside the gene matches: 5. This CDR3 has 14 amino acids. The CDR3 protein is CATSDPRGGETQYF. CDR3 DNA sequence: TGTGCCACCAGTGATCCAAGGGGAGGGGAGACCCAGTACTTC.

This clonotype was observed a few times. V is TRBV6-1 and J is TRBJ2-7, with 7 bases lining up with TRBD1. V was pared by 5 bases and J by 0 bases, with 10 bases of the junction left unmatched. This CDR3 region has 16 residues. Germline-derived CDR1 and CDR2 are MNHNS and SASEGT. The CDR3 DNA reads as TGTGCCAGCAGTCAAACCCCGACAGGGAGCTCCTACGAGCAGTACTTC. As protein: CASSQTPTGSSYEQYF.

This clonotype was seen a few times. The rearrangement uses TRBV24-1 and TRBJ2-1; 8 bases are a match to TRBD2. The CDR3 extends over 13 amino acids. The V segment lost 1 base and the J segment 9 bases; nucleotides outside the gene matches: 1. CDR1 KGHDR and CDR2 SFDVKD come from the germline V gene. The chain's CDR3 is CATSDLAGVEQFF. The CDR3 DNA follows: TGTGCCACCAGTGATTTAGCGGGAGTTGAGCAGTTCTTC.

V is TRBV12-3 or TRBV12-4 and J is TRBJ1-3, with 7 bases lining up with TRBD1. This CDR3 region has 16 residues. V trimming: 3 bases; J trimming: 7 bases; junction bases outside the gene matches: 12. Written as DNA, the CDR3 is TGTGCCAGCAGTTTGAAGTTCACAGGGGTTGTGAACACCATATATTTT. Encoded protein: CASSLKFTGVVNTIYF.

Only a few counts were recorded for this clonotype. The DNA of the CDR3 is TGTGCCAGCAGTTTGGCTGCAGGCGGAAACTCGGAGCAGTACTTC. Its translation: CASSLAAGGNSEQYF. J is TRBJ2-7 and V is TRBV12-3 or TRBV12-4; D is ambiguous. The CDR3 has 15 amino acids. The V and J ends lost 3 bases and 7 bases respectively, with 19 bases between them.

This clonotype occurred a few times. The chain links TRBV5-1 to TRBJ1-3; D ambiguous. Germline loops: CDR1 SGHRS, CDR2 YFSETQ. Trimming took 0 bases from V and 0 from J, leaving 4 bases between them. This CDR3 is built from 14 residues. CDR3 region: CASSLEHSGNTIYF. The CDR3 nucleotides are TGCGCCAGCAGCTTGGAACACTCTGGAAACACCATATATTTT.

The rearrangement joins TRBV28 to TRBJ2-3; TRBD2 is a possible D gene (6 bases). The germline V gene encodes CDR1 MDHEN and CDR2 SYDVKM. CDR3 length: 16 amino acids. Trimming shortened V by 5 bases and J by 2 bases, and 17 bases separated the two germline ends. CDR3 sequence reads: CASSPRAGHYTDTQYF. In DNA form, the CDR3 reads TGTGCCAGCAGTCCAAGAGCGGGCCATTACACAGATACGCAGTATTTT.

The chain has TRBV12-3 or TRBV12-4 and TRBJ1-5; D might be TRBD1 (5 bases). The V and J ends lost 6 bases and 6 bases respectively, with 21 bases between them. The CDR3 has 16 amino acids. The CDR3 bases are TGTGCCAGCAGCTTTCAGAAAGAGGGGTGGATTCAGCCCCAGCATTTT. Translated: CASSFQKEGWIQPQHF.

This clonotype was seen a few times. This chain links TRBV29-1 with TRBJ2-3, with D uncertain. The germline gives CDR1 SQVTM, CDR2 ANQGSEA. The CDR3 spans 12 residues. The germline V and J ends were trimmed by 3 bases and 2 bases, with 6 bases remaining between them. The CDR3 region has the DNA TGCAGCGTTGAGAAACACACAGATACGCAGTATTTT. Translated, it gives CSVEKHTDTQYF.

The V and J genes are TRBV5-4 and TRBJ2-3, with D possibly TRBD1 on 6 matching bases. CDR3 length equals 14 residues. The V gene's germline CDR1 is SGHNT and CDR2 YYREEE (reference sequence). V shed 4 bases and J shed 4 bases, with 13 bases lying between them. In nucleotides, the CDR3 is TGTGCCAGCAGCCCCCGAGGGGGATCAGATACGCAGTATTTT. It specifies CASSPRGGSDTQYF.

The sample holds a few counts of this clonotype. The genes are TRBV7-9 and TRBJ1-5, with TRBD1 matching over 9 bases. With 1 base clipped from V and 3 bases from J, the junction kept 4 bases outside the gene matches. Germline assignment: CDR1 SEHNR and CDR2 FQNEAQ (reference sequence). This CDR3 region has 16 residues. CDR3 protein: CASSLGGTGSNQPQHF. DNA for the CDR3: TGTGCCAGCAGCTTAGGGGGGACAGGGTCCAATCAGCCCCAGCATTTT.

The chain couples TRBV12-3 or TRBV12-4 to TRBJ1-4, with unresolved D. Trimming shortened V by 3 bases and J by 7 bases, and 15 bases separated the two germline ends. The CDR3 covers 15 residues. The chain's CDR3 is CASSFEVRPGEKLFF. In DNA form, the CDR3 reads TGTGCCAGCAGTTTCGAGGTTCGTCCCGGTGAAAAACTGTTTTTT.

The table lists this clonotype with a few counts. This sequence joins TRBV5-6 and TRBJ2-1, with D perhaps TRBD1 (6 bases). V dropped 4 bases and J dropped 7 bases, with 18 bases sitting between them. The CDR3 length is 15 residues. Germline loops: CDR1 SGHDT, CDR2 YYEEEE. The CDR3 spells CASSRPQTGINEQFF. The DNA of the CDR3 is TGTGCCAGCAGCCGACCCCAGACAGGAATTAATGAGCAGTTCTTC.

The V and J genes are TRBV5-1 and TRBJ2-1, with D perhaps being TRBD1 or TRBD2 (5 bases each). The CDR3 has 13 residues. Between the trimmed V and J ends, which lost 4 bases and 6 bases, there was a span of 11 bases. Germline V gene sequence: CDR1 SGHRS, CDR2 YFSETQ. This chain's CDR3 is CASSTGTGNEQFF. CDR3 nucleotides: TGCGCCAGCAGCACTGGGACGGGCAATGAGCAGTTCTTC.

This clonotype came up a few times. The rearrangement links TRBV28 to TRBJ2-7; maybe TRBD2 (6 bases). CDR1 and CDR2 (germline): MDHEN, SYDVKM. Deletions cut 2 bases from V and 2 bases from J, with 13 bases between. This CDR3 is 15 amino acids long. The CDR3 spells CASSLGGVWAYEQYF. The DNA of the CDR3 is TGTGCCAGCAGTTTAGGCGGGGTATGGGCCTACGAGCAGTACTTC.

This clonotype was found a few times. Here the CDR3 reads CSAKREADQHF. The CDR3 region has the DNA TGCAGTGCTAAGAGGGAGGCGGACCAGCATTTT. The chain recombines TRBV20-1 with TRBJ1-5; D not certain. The V gene's germline CDR1 is DFQATT and CDR2 SNEGSKA (reference sequence). The CDR3 extends over 11 amino acids. V was pared by 4 bases and J by 12 bases, with 13 bases between.

J is TRBJ1-1 and V is TRBV6-5; D gene unclear. This CDR3 is 16 amino acids long. The V and J ends lost 0 bases and 3 bases respectively, with 14 bases between them. Germline lookup yields CDR1 MNHEY and CDR2 SVGAGI. This CDR3 reads CASSYSKVAGDTEAFF. The CDR3 coding sequence is TGTGCCAGCAGTTACTCGAAAGTAGCTGGGGACACTGAAGCTTTCTTT.

The CDR3 DNA reads as TGTGCCAGCAGCTTCGGGACTAGAGACACAGATACGCAGTATTTT. Translation gives CASSFGTRDTDTQYF. The chain recombines TRBV11-3 with TRBJ2-3; TRBD2 agrees at 8 bases. The CDR3 extends over 15 amino acids. V lost 3 bases and J lost 2; bases outside the gene matches: 4. Germline V gene lookup returns CDR1 SGHNT and CDR2 YENEEA.

The chain links TRBV5-1 to TRBJ1-1; a weak D match, TRBD1 (5 bases). Germline-derived CDR1 and CDR2 are SGHRS and YFSETQ. The CDR3 has 14 residues. Trimming took 4 bases from V and 0 from J, leaving 10 bases between them. CDR3 bases: TGCGCCAGCAGCCCCGGGACTTTGAACACTGAAGCTTTCTTT. Protein product: CASSPGTLNTEAFF.

The V gene is TRBV20-1, the J gene TRBJ1-5; D possibly corresponds to TRBD1 (5 bases). Trimming shortened V by 6 bases and J by 5 bases, and 20 bases separated the two germline ends. CDR3 length equals 15 residues. Germline V gene data show CDR1 as DFQATT and CDR2 as SNEGSKA (reference sequence). The CDR3 bases are TGCAGTGCAGGCTCGGGGCCGGGGCCCTATCAGCCCCAGCATTTT. Translating it yields CSAGSGPGPYQPQHF.

This clonotype has just one count. Its ends do not fully match the called genes, so a read error is possible. The chain joins TRBV5-1 to TRBJ2-7; 8 positions agree with TRBD1. From germline, CDR1 is SGHRS and CDR2 YFSETQ. The CDR3 covers 14 residues. The CDR3 sequence is CASSLGQGSEEHYF. CDR3 nucleotides: TGCGCCAGCAGCTTAGGACAGGGATCTGAAGAGCATTACTTC.

The chain carries TRBV20-1 and TRBJ2-7, with 7 bases aligning to TRBD2. CDR1 and CDR2 from the germline V gene are DFQATT and SNEGSKA (reference sequence). This CDR3 spans 13 amino acids. J was trimmed by 3 bases and V by 6 bases; bases with no gene match: 8. This CDR3 reads CSATLAANYEQYF. The DNA for the CDR3 is TGCAGTGCAACTCTAGCGGCGAACTACGAGCAGTACTTC.